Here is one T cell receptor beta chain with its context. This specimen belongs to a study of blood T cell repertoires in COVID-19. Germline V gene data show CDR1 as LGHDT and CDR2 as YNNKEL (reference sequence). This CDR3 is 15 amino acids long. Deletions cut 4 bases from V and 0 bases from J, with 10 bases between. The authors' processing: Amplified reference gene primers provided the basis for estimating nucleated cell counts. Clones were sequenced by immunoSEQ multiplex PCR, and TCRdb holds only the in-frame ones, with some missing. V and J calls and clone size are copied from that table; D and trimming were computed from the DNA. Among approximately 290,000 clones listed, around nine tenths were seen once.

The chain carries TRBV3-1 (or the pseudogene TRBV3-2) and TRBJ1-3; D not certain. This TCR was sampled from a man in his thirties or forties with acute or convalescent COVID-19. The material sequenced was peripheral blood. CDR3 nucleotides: TGTGCCAGCAGCCCTCGGGTTTCCTCTGGAAACACCATATATTTT. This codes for CASSPRVSSGNTIYF.